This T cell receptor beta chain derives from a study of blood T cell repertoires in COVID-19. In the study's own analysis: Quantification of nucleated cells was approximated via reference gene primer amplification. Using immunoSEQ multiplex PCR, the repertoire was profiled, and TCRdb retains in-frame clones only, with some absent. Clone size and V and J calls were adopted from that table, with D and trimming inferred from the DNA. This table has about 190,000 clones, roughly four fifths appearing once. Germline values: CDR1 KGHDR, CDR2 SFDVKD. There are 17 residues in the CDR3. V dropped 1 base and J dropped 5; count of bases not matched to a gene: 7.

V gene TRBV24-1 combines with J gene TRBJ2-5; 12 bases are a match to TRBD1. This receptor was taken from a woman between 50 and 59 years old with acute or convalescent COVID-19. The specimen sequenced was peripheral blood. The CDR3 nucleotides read TGTGCCACCAGTGATTTTTCGGGACAGGGGGCGGGGGAGACCCAGTACTTC. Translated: CATSDFSGQGAGETQYF.